The rows below give T cell receptor beta chains drawn from one sample of a study of CD8 T cells in ankylosing spondylitis. One entry per CDR3 protein, called by TCRdb with MiXCR from the 5' RACE reads. The sample comprises about 150,000 distinct CDR3 sequences, approximately 44% of which are singletons, and roughly 15% rests with the top ten. Input material: synovial fluid, either unsorted or a sorted T cell fraction (not recorded which). The receptors stem from a male donor with ankylosing spondylitis. The conserved cysteine and the conserved F or W are not part of the CDR3 here.

CDR3 length | J gene | V gene | CDR3 protein
11 | TRBJ1-1 | TRBV20-1 | SARAPPRQEAF
13 | TRBJ1-5 | TRBV28 | ASSLDVGFRQPQH
14 | TRBJ2-7 | TRBV6-1 | ASRDRGTASSYEQY
13 | TRBJ2-2 | TRBV5-1 | ASSLVWGASGELF
12 | TRBJ2-1 | TRBV28 | ASSCFSSGTRMF
12 | TRBJ1-1 | TRBV20-1 | SAKTRQKGVEAF
10 | TRBJ1-5 | TRBV12-3/TRBV12-4 | ASGSLNQPQH
13 | TRBJ2-3 | TRBV6-4 | ASSPTSGGEDTQY
11 | TRBJ1-1 | TRBV6-5 | ASSYLTGARAF
14 | TRBJ2-1 | TRBV5-1 | ASSSRQGSRYNEQF
13 | TRBJ2-7 | TRBV12-5 | ASDDPGQGSSEQY
14 | TRBJ1-3 | TRBV4-1 | ASSQIGGGSGNTIY
14 | TRBJ1-1 | TRBV6-5 | ASSYSEGSVNTEAF
12 | TRBJ1-2 | TRBV5-5 | ASSTTVIVYGYT
15 | TRBJ1-2 | TRBV2 | ASSEGGVTAPFYGYT
13 | TRBJ2-5 | TRBV4-1 | ASSQDPLTGEAQY
11 | TRBJ1-1 | TRBV9 | ASSQRLNTEAF
13 | TRBJ2-1 | TRBV5-1 | ASSSETLVSNEQF
15 | TRBJ2-3 | TRBV4-3 | ASSQQVAGGPTDTQY
11 | TRBJ1-2 | TRBV5-1 | ASSHNRDRVYT
12 | TRBJ2-3 | TRBV9 | ASRAWGSTDTQY
12 | TRBJ1-5 | TRBV12-3/TRBV12-4 | ASTRRGVRRPQH
13 | TRBJ2-1 | TRBV29-1 | SARRRRVGYNEQF
11 | TRBJ1-2 | TRBV6-1 | ASSAGGRYGYT
14 | TRBJ2-7 | TRBV24-1 | ATSDSGTSGFNEQY
14 | TRBJ1-2 | TRBV11-2 | ASSLPLVGGNYGYT
12 | TRBJ1-2 | TRBV4-2 | ASSRPGTGYGYT
14 | TRBJ2-2 | TRBV24-1 | ATSDPRQGFPGELF
21 | TRBJ2-3 | TRBV10-3 | AISEPPPGLAGGSLTSTDTQY
12 | TRBJ2-5 | TRBV18 | ASSPRGVQETQY